This TCR beta chain came from a study of T cell repertoires in cytomegalovirus infection. As for the study in general: Public TCR beta signatures provided an indication of both CMV infection and a matching HLA type.

Notes on this clonotype: Its antigen is as yet unknown.

General study findings and limits: The cumulative frequency of public TCR beta families identified carriers of CMV plus the relevant HLA. It was HLA-C-restricted CMV-specific TCR beta clonotypes that dominated the response ex vivo.

In TCRdb, the reads were re-called with MiXCR into one record per CDR3 protein. Of 250,000 or so distinct CDR3 sequences in the sample, 9% to 15% were seen once. With 4 bases clipped from V and 3 bases from J, the junction kept 5 bases outside the gene matches. Germline-derived CDR1 and CDR2 are DFQATT and SNEGSKA (reference sequence). The CDR3 runs to 14 residues. This receptor was taken from a human donor in good health (CMV status not recorded). Some clones in this sample may be carry-over from other donors' samples. What was sequenced was PBMCs. The V gene is TRBV20-1, the J gene TRBJ2-1; 8 bases fit TRBD1. The CDR3 region is CSAITGTGYNEQFF. Written as DNA, the CDR3 is TGCAGTGCTATTACCGGGACAGGCTACAATGAGCAGTTCTTC.